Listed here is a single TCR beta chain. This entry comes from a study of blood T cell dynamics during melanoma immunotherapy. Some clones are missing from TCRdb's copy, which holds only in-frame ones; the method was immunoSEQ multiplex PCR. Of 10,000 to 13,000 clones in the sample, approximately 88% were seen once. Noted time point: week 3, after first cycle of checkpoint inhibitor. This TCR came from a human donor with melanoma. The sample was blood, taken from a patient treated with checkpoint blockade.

The CDR3 sequence: CASSLDSNYGYTF. DNA for the CDR3: TGCGCCAGCAGCTTGGATAGCAACTATGGCTACACCTTC. J is TRBJ1-2 and V is TRBV5-1; D is ambiguous. Trimming pared 0 bases from V and 2 bases from J, leaving 5 bases between. This CDR3 contains 13 residues. From germline, CDR1 is SGHRS and CDR2 YFSETQ.